The 17 T cell receptor beta chains in this list originate from one sample, sequenced in a study of shared clonotypes between healthy human individuals. Here immunoSEQ multiplex PCR was the method, and the copy in TCRdb shows in-frame clones only, minus some. The sample lists about 550,000 clones; around 95% were seen once. Terminally differentiated effector memory CD45RA+ cells were excluded by CCR7 positive selection of CD45RO-negative cells. The specimen was naive CD8+ T cells sorted from blood. The source of these receptors is a woman in her 30s in good health.

The CDR3 here is CASRASGGTIYEQYF. CDR3 sequence (DNA): TGTGCCAGCAGGGCCTCGGGGGGGACGATTTACGAGCAGTACTTC. The V call is TRBV25-1, the J call TRBJ2-7; 8 bases line up with TRBD2. V was clipped by 6 bases and J by 4 bases; unmatched bases: 11. CDR1 MGHDK and CDR2 SYGVNS come from the germline V gene. This CDR3 comprises 15 residues.

This clone was recorded once. The chain links TRBV27 to TRBJ2-3; 7 positions match TRBD2. Germline V gene lookup returns CDR1 MNHEY and CDR2 SMNVEV (reference sequence). Trimming removed 6 bases from V and 0 bases from J; junction bases left unmatched: 9. The CDR3 sequence is 16 residues long. The CDR3 protein is CASSLVGGTSTDTQYF. As DNA, the CDR3 is TGTGCCAGCAGCCTAGTGGGGGGGACTAGCACAGATACGCAGTATTTT.

This chain uses TRBV18 with TRBJ2-7; D is uncertain. CDR1 is KGHSH and CDR2 is LQKENI in the germline V gene. The V end was cut by 5 bases, the J end by 4 bases, with 21 bases between. The CDR3 length is 16 residues. This CDR3 is CASSSLDRNDPYEQYF. In DNA form, the CDR3 reads TGTGCCAGCTCATCCCTGGACCGCAACGATCCTTACGAGCAGTACTTC.

The chain recombines TRBV27 with TRBJ2-7; TRBD2 aligns across 7 bases. The V gene end was trimmed by 3 bases and the J gene end by 0 bases; junction bases not matched to a gene: 5. This CDR3 has 15 residues. The germline CDR1 and CDR2 sequences are MNHEY and SMNVEV (reference sequence). The CDR3 bases are TGTGCCAGCAGTTTTAGCGGGCGAATCTCCTACGAGCAGTACTTC. This gives the protein CASSFSGRISYEQYF.

The chain's CDR3 is CASSHYRGQGTNEQFF. Here the CDR3 DNA reads TGCGCCAGCAGCCATTATCGGGGACAGGGAACTAATGAGCAGTTCTTC. The V gene is TRBV4-1, the J gene TRBJ2-1; 9 nucleotides line up with TRBD1. Germline V gives CDR1 MGHRA, CDR2 YSYEKL. The CDR3 sequence is 16 residues long. Trimming took 3 bases from V and 7 from J; bases not matched to a gene: 10.

The CDR3 nucleotides read TGTGCCAGTAGTACCTTTGGGGACATACAAGAGACCCAGTACTTC. This sequence encodes CASSTFGDIQETQYF. J is TRBJ2-5 and V is TRBV19, with D possibly being TRBD1 (6 bases). Trimming pared 4 bases from V and 2 bases from J, leaving 14 bases between. The CDR3 length is 15 residues. Germline lookup yields CDR1 LNHDA and CDR2 SQIVND (reference sequence).

The chain carries TRBV5-5 and TRBJ2-7; TRBD2 aligns across 8 bases. Germline CDR1 reads SGHKS; CDR2 reads YYEKEE (reference sequence). Trimming took 2 bases from V and 5 from J; bases not matched to a gene: 3. The CDR3 loop spans 13 amino acids. This CDR3 is CASSFGGRNEQYF. CDR3 nucleotide sequence: TGTGCCAGCAGCTTTGGCGGGAGGAACGAGCAGTACTTC.

Only one count was recorded for this clone. The rearrangement uses TRBV5-5 and TRBJ1-2; maybe TRBD1 (5 bases). The CDR3 is 14 residues long. Germline values: CDR1 SGHKS, CDR2 YYEKEE (reference sequence). Trimming removed 2 bases from V and 11 bases from J, with 19 bases in between. CDR3 coding DNA: TGTGCCAGCAGCTTCCGCCTGACAGTTCCTGGTTACACCTTC. Its protein is CASSFRLTVPGYTF.

Notes on this clone: The sample has other DNA sequences that encode this CDR3 too. The rearrangement links TRBV7-9 to TRBJ1-1, with D hard to call. Germline V CDR1 and CDR2: SEHNR, FQNEAQ (reference sequence). V was clipped by 3 bases and J by 4 bases, with 3 bases between them. The CDR3 has 11 amino acids. CDR3 nucleotides: TGTGCCAGCAGCTTCGGCACTGAAGCTTTCTTT. It is translated as CASSFGTEAFF.

The V and J genes are TRBV5-1 and TRBJ2-7, with 10 bases matching TRBD2. The germline V gene encodes CDR1 SGHRS and CDR2 YFSETQ. The junction had 11 bases not matched to a gene; V was cut back by 1 base and J by 4 bases. The CDR3 extends over 17 amino acids. This chain's CDR3 is CASSLRSSGSIHYEQYF. The CDR3 DNA follows: TGCGCCAGCAGCTTGCGGTCTAGCGGGAGTATCCATTACGAGCAGTACTTC.

The V and J genes are TRBV7-8 and TRBJ2-1; TRBD2 aligns across 9 bases. The CDR3 has 16 amino acids. With V trimmed by 6 bases and J by 0 bases, 6 bases remained unmatched. The germline V gene encodes CDR1 SGHVS and CDR2 FQNEAQ. The CDR3 DNA is TGTGCCAGCAGTACAAGGCGGGGGGGCTCCTACAATGAGCAGTTCTTC. This encodes CASSTRRGGSYNEQFF.

The rearrangement links TRBV7-9 to TRBJ2-2, with D possibly TRBD1 on 6 matching bases. Germline V gene data show CDR1 as SEHNR and CDR2 as FQNEAQ (reference sequence). Trimming shortened V by 5 bases and J by 4 bases, and 23 bases separated the two germline ends. This CDR3 has 18 amino acids. In DNA, the CDR3 is TGTGCCAGCAGCCCTTATGTAGGGGGATTTGGGAGCACCGGGGAGCTGTTTTTT. Translated: CASSPYVGGFGSTGELFF.

This chain uses TRBV27 with TRBJ2-1, with 8 nucleotides matching TRBD2. With 4 bases clipped from V and 8 bases from J, the junction kept 10 bases outside the gene matches. The CDR3 contains 15 residues. In germline, CDR1 is MNHEY, CDR2 SMNVEV (reference sequence). CDR3 residues: CASSYRSGSRDEQFF. The CDR3 region has the DNA TGTGCCAGCAGTTACAGAAGCGGGAGTCGGGATGAGCAGTTCTTC.

This clone was counted only a few times. The same CDR3 can be traced to other DNA sequences in this sample. V and J are TRBV5-6 and TRBJ1-1, with D uncertain. V lost 0 bases to trimming and J lost 4 bases, with 4 bases between them. Germline lookup yields CDR1 SGHDT and CDR2 YYEEEE. The CDR3 runs 12 residues. CDR3 coding DNA: TGTGCCAGCAGCTTGGAAGGCACTGAAGCTTTCTTT. Amino acid sequence: CASSLEGTEAFF.

The chain couples TRBV27 to TRBJ2-3; D tentatively fits TRBD1 or TRBD2 (5 bases each). V was clipped by 3 bases and J by 1 base, with 8 bases between them. Germline loops: CDR1 MNHEY, CDR2 SMNVEV (reference sequence). This CDR3 has 14 residues. CDR3 protein: CASSFGARTDTQYF. CDR3 nucleotide sequence: TGTGCCAGCAGTTTCGGGGCTCGCACAGATACGCAGTATTTT.

Worth noting for this clone: Within the sample, other DNA sequences also encode this same CDR3. The chain combines TRBV5-1 with TRBJ2-7; D call uncertain. Trimming left V 0 bases short and J 5 bases short, with 6 bases between. The CDR3 is 12 amino acids. Germline V gene sequence: CDR1 SGHRS, CDR2 YFSETQ. In DNA form, the CDR3 reads TGCGCCAGCAGCTTGGAGGGCCACGAGCAGTACTTC. Translating it yields CASSLEGHEQYF.

This clone appeared once. V usage is TRBV28 and J usage is TRBJ2-7, with 10 bases lining up with TRBD2. J lost 2 bases, V lost 6 bases, and 13 bases had no gene match. The CDR3 spans 17 residues. Germline V gene sequence: CDR1 MDHEN, CDR2 SYDVKM. CDR3 bases: TGTGCCAGCAGCCTAGGACTAGCGGAGGGTAGGGCCTACGAGCAGTACTTC. Protein: CASSLGLAEGRAYEQYF.